Included here is one TCR beta chain sequence, with context. Its recognized antigen is unknown. The germline V gene sets CDR1 to MGHDK and CDR2 to SYGVNS. The germline V end is reduced by 7 bases and the J end by 7 bases; junction bases left unmatched: 4. Spanning cysteine to phenylalanine, the CDR3 consists of 12 amino acids. This entry keeps only the CDR3 DNA: 36 bases, framed from base 1. The method was the immunoSEQ multiplex PCR assay. The multiplex PCR relied on a mix of 60 forward primers for TCR Vbeta segments and 13 reverse primers for TCR Jbeta segments. A multiplex PCR assay on genomic DNA amplified the CDR3 region of rearranged TCR beta genes. The amplified TCR beta libraries were sequenced on the Illumina HiSeq System as 87-base-pair reads. Regarding the original processing steps: A later analysis tallied some 79 million unique TCR beta chains across the 610 or so repertoires, and about 10 million of those chains were shared by two or more donors. Raw reads were error-corrected and collapsed into unique sequences by a nearest-neighbor algorithm in which closely related sequences were merged to remove PCR and sequencing errors. CDR3 sequences were aligned to IMGT reference sequences to assign V, D and J gene segments. For a sequence to be retained, at least a six-nucleotide match to both a V gene segment and a J gene segment was required. A rearrangement was called productive if the CDR3 had no stop codons and remained in frame with V and J, and every other rearrangement was called non-productive. Following IMGT convention, CDR3 was defined as the stretch from the second conserved V-encoded cysteine up to the conserved J-encoded phenylalanine. The earlier analysis of some 550 of the donors excluded any sequence lacking an unambiguous match to a single V gene segment. An earlier analysis of fewer than 650 of the donors classified V segments as functional when productive rearrangements were above 56.7% and as segregating when the standard deviation between donors was above 5%. A statistical classification framework was built for diagnosing cytomegalovirus status from the catalog of TCR beta chain sequences. A later analysis assigned V and J genes by comparing TCR nucleotide sequences with IMGT/GENE-DB human TR gene sequences. In a later analysis, CDR3 sequences and most-parsimonious VDJ recombination scenarios were assigned using the TCRdist pipeline. A later analysis defined each TCR beta chain by its CDR3 amino acid sequence plus V-gene family, and excluded reads lacking a unique V-gene family. To address suspected cross-contamination and a sequencing artifact, a later analysis removed under 600 highly shared, low-generation-probability nucleotide sequences. A later analysis calculated a clonal expansion index for each public chain from normalized within-repertoire ranks of inferred template counts. In a later analysis, generation probabilities were computed using a VDJ recombination model fitted to out-of-frame rearrangements, and the results were checked against IGoR. In a later analysis, hypergeometric tests were used to score TCR-TCR, TCR-HLA and TCR-CMV co-occurrence, with a repertoire-size bias correction applied to TCR pairs. False discovery rates were estimated in a later analysis by permuting HLA or CMV assignments 20 times. In a later analysis, co-occurring TCRs were grouped using DBSCAN, and TCRdist sequence similarity was added for clustering within HLA-allele-positive subsets. Co-occurrence clustering excluded repertoires with fewer than 30,000 or more than 120,000 public chains, plus five with anomalous nucleotide sharing. TCRdb took this table from immuneACCESS and kept in-frame rearrangements with V and J called. Such tables lack part of the clones; where checked against another copy, unresolved V genes explain under half of the gap, and the rest is unexplained. That table furnishes V, J and clone size, whereas the DNA furnished D and trimming. This sample's listing comprises some 82,000 clones. The ten largest clonotypes hold around 1.1% of the sample.

The data are from a study of cytomegalovirus exposure and HLA in healthy donors listed by TCRdb under 2017. Regarding the research as a whole: An earlier analysis of several hundred of the donors reported around 280 Gb of sequence data and 117 million unique TCR beta sequences obtained from around 190 million T cells. An earlier analysis of some 500 of the donors applied high-throughput TCR beta sequencing to assess whether each TCR beta V gene segment acted as functional or pseudogenic. Genome-wide SNP genotypes for about three fifths of the roughly 670 donors were used in a later genetic analysis, which treated that subset as a discovery cohort. Roughly 5 DR-DQ haplotypes were handled as single units for association and clustering because linkage in the cohort was strong. An early release covering roughly 600 HLA-typed donors comprised approximately 290 gigabases of sequencing data and around 80 million unique TCR sequences. Among around 400 genotyped donors of the cohort, an average of about 240,000 unique TCR beta nucleotide sequences were sequenced per donor, roughly 18% of them non-productive. To predict cytomegalovirus infection status, the study brought together high-throughput TCR immunosequencing, statistical association of individual TCRs with disease status, and machine learning. To study patterns of TCR occurrence, a later analysis re-analyzed previously published TCR beta repertoires from 550 to 800 donors and added high-resolution HLA genotyping. Rather than using new phenotypic data, the later analysis identified candidate immune exposures from TCR beta sequences and from how often those sequences occurred across donors. Both class I and class II loci were covered by HLA typing, at four-digit resolution. In addition to the first cohort of approximately 650 subjects, a separate validation cohort of 130 or so different subjects was used. Of the roughly 430 genotyped donors, around 81% fell in the genetic ancestry cluster associated with self-reported Caucasian donors. Typing coverage varied by locus: about 620-630 donors for A, B, C, DRB1 and DQB1; roughly 500 for DQA1; over 600 for DPA1; 450 to 480 for DPB1. The study was designed to test whether signatures of past pathogen exposure could be identified by cataloging public T cell receptors. Alongside the repertoire data, information on donor age, sex, ethnicity and CMV serostatus was compiled. Using immunosequencing, the study profiled T cell repertoires from about 620 subjects and related those repertoires to cytomegalovirus serostatus. Every repertoire in the discovery cohort had been generated on one and the same sequencing platform. What the work shows at the level of the full study, not this receptor alone: Across donors, most TCR sequences were observed very rarely, whereas some public TCRs were present in many individuals. A later analysis reported that several top co-occurrence clusters appeared linked to parvovirus B19, influenza, CMV and Epstein-Barr virus. Strong co-occurrence of HLA alleles, especially DR and DQ, made assigning TCR associations to individual alleles difficult. The earlier analysis of approximately 560 of the donors excluded some 15 rarely observed V segments, including chromosome 9 orphons, because counts were too low. A group of highly shared sequence variants was considered likely to be a technical artifact of the sequencing pipeline. Presence/absence analyses assumed roughly uniform sequencing depth across donors, an assumption that may not hold. Compared with the approximately 670-donor mean, donors in an Asian-associated ancestry cluster had fewer N-insertions in productive TCRs, according to a later genetic analysis. An earlier analysis of 587 of the donors showed that most TCR beta V segments appeared in productive rearrangements either about 87% or about 30% of the time, which broadly matched IMGT annotations. At a false discovery rate of 0.05, a later analysis linked around 17,000 TCR beta sequences to specific HLA alleles. In a later analysis, most CMV-associated TCR beta chains were found to appear HLA-restricted, with HLA associations seemingly driven largely by CMV exposure. A later analysis found that HLA-associated TCR beta chains were more clonally expanded and had lower generation probabilities than equally common non-associated chains. The cohort was sequenced for TCR beta chains only, and without alpha or paired-chain data the features that could be detected were limited. The authors suggested that the approach could potentially be extended to other disease states and immunological phenotypes. A further reported finding was that TCR beta sequences accurately predicted the HLA-A and HLA-B alleles for most subjects in the first cohort. A few of the identified cytomegalovirus-associated TCR beta chains were confirmed in vitro to be specific for cytomegalovirus antigens. The only immune exposure information available for the cohort was CMV serostatus. According to a later analysis, TCR association rates differed among HLA loci, with DRB1 alleles showing the most associated TCRs and HLA-C alleles showing the fewest. Linkage disequilibrium might explain the correlated functional status among segregating V segments, but an unknown experimental factor could not be excluded. HLA typing was unavailable for some donors at each locus, so association tests used only the typed subset. Because the 87-base-pair reads could not distinguish some IMGT-functional V segments, including TRBV6-2 and TRBV6-3, those segments were excluded. In both the original and validation cohorts, the classifier was reported to diagnose cytomegalovirus status with high specificity and sensitivity. A later genetic analysis associated a missense DCLRE1C variant with V-gene and J-gene trimming of TCR beta chains, and an independent cohort replicated the association. The study listed 164 TCR beta chains as associated with cytomegalovirus.

The cohort was made up of around 720 healthy bone marrow donors. Cohort members were all nominally healthy when sampled, although unrecorded immune exposures were likely present. The donor was CMV seronegative and was included in the group of 352 seronegative cohort members. A peripheral blood sample was provided by each donor, and peripheral blood mononuclear cells were used for TCR beta sequencing. Genomic DNA extraction from the blood cell samples was performed with the Qiagen DNeasy Blood Extraction Kit. The sequenced sample consisted of PBMCs. The chain was built from TRBV25-1 and TRBJ1-2; the junction holds 9 bases that match TRBD1. The receptor was derived from a woman aged 25 to 39 in good health and CMV-seronegative. The CDR3 is CASKQGAGGYTF. Here is the DNA: TGTGCCAGCAAACAGGGGGCCGGTGGCTACACCTTC.